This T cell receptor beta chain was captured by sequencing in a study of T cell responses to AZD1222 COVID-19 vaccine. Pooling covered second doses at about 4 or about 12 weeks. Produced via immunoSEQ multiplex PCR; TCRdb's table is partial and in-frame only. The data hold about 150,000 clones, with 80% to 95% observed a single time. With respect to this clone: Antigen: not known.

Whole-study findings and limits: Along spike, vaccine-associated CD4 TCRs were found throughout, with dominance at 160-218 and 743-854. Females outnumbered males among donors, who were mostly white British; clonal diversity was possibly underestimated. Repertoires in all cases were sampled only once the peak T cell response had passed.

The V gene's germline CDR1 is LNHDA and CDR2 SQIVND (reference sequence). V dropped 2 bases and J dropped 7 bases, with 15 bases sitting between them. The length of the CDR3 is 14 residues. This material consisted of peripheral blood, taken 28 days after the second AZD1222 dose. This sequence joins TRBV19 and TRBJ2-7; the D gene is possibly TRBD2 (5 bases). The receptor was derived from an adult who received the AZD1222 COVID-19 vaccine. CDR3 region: CASSITSTSGEQYF. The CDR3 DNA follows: TGTGCCAGTAGTATAACCTCAACCTCGGGGGAGCAGTACTTC.